This passage covers 17 T cell receptor beta chains from one sample sequenced in a study of molecular identifiers for immune sequencing clone quantification. TCRdb redid the calling of the PCR reads with MiXCR, one entry per CDR3 protein. In the table there are some 93,000 distinct CDR3 sequences, under 25% of which are singletons. Material: naive CD8+ T cells from blood, with Jurkat cell RNA spiked in. Subset noted: FACS-sorted CD8+CD4-CCR7+CD45RA+ naive T cells. The receptor source for this set is a human donor in good health. Some libraries in this study had Jurkat cell RNA spiked in.

This clonotype was observed a few times. This sequence joins TRBV12-5 and TRBJ1-2; 9 bases agree with TRBD1. Germline assignment: CDR1 LGHNT and CDR2 FRNRAP. CDR3 length equals 13 residues. Trimming took 4 bases from V and 8 from J; bases not matched to a gene: 5. The CDR3 spells CASGWTGDFGYTF. The CDR3 DNA reads as TGTGCTAGTGGTTGGACAGGGGATTTCGGCTACACCTTC.

This clonotype has ten or more counts. The rearrangement links TRBV4-2 to TRBJ2-7, with TRBD1 identical over 7 bases. The CDR3 extends over 16 amino acids. V lost 4 bases to trimming and J lost 6 bases; unmatched junction nucleotides: 15. CDR1 is LGHNA and CDR2 is YNFKEQ in the germline V gene. The chain's CDR3 is CASSPTWSGTEAEQYF. In DNA, the CDR3 is TGTGCCAGCAGCCCCACCTGGTCCGGGACAGAAGCCGAGCAGTACTTC.

This clonotype was counted at least ten times. The rearrangement uses TRBV6-2 or TRBV6-3 and TRBJ1-5; D is undetermined. The CDR3 is 14 amino acids. Between the trimmed V and J ends, which lost 6 bases and 6 bases, there was a span of 15 bases. The germline V gene has CDR1 MNHEY and CDR2 SVGEGT. CDR3 nucleotide sequence: TGTGCCAGCAGATACGAGGGAGGGTTTCAGCCCCAGCATTTT. Encoded protein: CASRYEGGFQPQHF.

In its sample, this clonotype was seen many times. This chain connects TRBV4-3 to TRBJ2-7, with unresolved D. CDR3 size: 14 residues. The germline V gene has CDR1 LGHNA and CDR2 YSLEER. V was shortened by 0 bases and J by 0 bases, with 6 bases between the two germline ends. CDR3 nucleotides: TGCGCCAGCAGCCAAGAGGACGCCTCCTACGAGCAGTACTTC. Translated, it gives CASSQEDASYEQYF.

This chain links TRBV12-3 or TRBV12-4 with TRBJ2-1, with no clear D. V was cut by 6 bases and J by 6 bases, with 12 bases left in between. The CDR3 consists of 13 residues. CDR3 loop: CASRPVRFNEQFF. Written as DNA, the CDR3 is TGTGCCAGCAGACCAGTGCGGTTCAATGAGCAGTTCTTC.

This clonotype was counted at least ten times. The V and J genes are TRBV4-3 and TRBJ2-7; 11 nucleotides align to TRBD1. J lost 5 bases, V lost 1 base, and 4 bases had no gene match. Germline loops: CDR1 LGHNA, CDR2 YSLEER. The CDR3 runs to 15 residues. DNA of the CDR3: TGCGCCAGCAGCCAAGGCCCGGGACAGGGGGACGAGCAGTACTTC. Its protein product is CASSQGPGQGDEQYF.

This clonotype was seen a few times. The chain employs TRBV20-1 and TRBJ2-1; no clear D gene. Germline values: CDR1 DFQATT, CDR2 SNEGSKA (reference sequence). The CDR3 has 11 residues. V lost 3 bases, J lost 13 bases, and 13 bases lay in between. This chain's CDR3 is CSASGQVSQFF. The CDR3, as DNA: TGCAGTGCTAGTGGGCAGGTTAGTCAGTTCTTC.

This clonotype was counted many times. For the CDR3, the DNA is TGCAGCGTCCACGACAGGGGGAAGGCAGATACGCAGTATTTT. Translation gives CSVHDRGKADTQYF. V gene TRBV29-1 combines with J gene TRBJ2-3, with 9 bases lining up with TRBD1. The CDR3 length is 14 residues. CDR1 SQVTM and CDR2 ANQGSEA come from the germline V gene. Trimming took 6 bases from V and 4 from J; bases not matched to a gene: 8.

This clonotype was seen repeatedly, ten times or more. The chain employs TRBV4-3 and TRBJ1-3; D is unresolved. Trimming removed 4 bases from V and 0 bases from J, with 7 bases in between. CDR1 LGHNA and CDR2 YSLEER come from the germline V gene. The CDR3 has 14 residues. CDR3 protein: CASSPGPSGNTIYF. CDR3 sequence (DNA): TGCGCCAGCAGCCCCGGCCCCTCTGGAAACACCATATATTTT.

This clonotype occurred many times. The chain is built from TRBV29-1 and TRBJ2-2; D is possibly TRBD2 (6 bases). V was shortened by 4 bases and J by 5 bases, with 8 bases between the two germline ends. From germline, CDR1 is SQVTM and CDR2 ANQGSEA. This CDR3 is built from 12 residues. This CDR3 reads CSVVGGTGELFF. Here the CDR3 DNA reads TGCAGCGTTGTTGGAGGGACCGGGGAGCTGTTTTTT.

The chain links TRBV4-2 to TRBJ1-5; TRBD1 aligns across 7 bases. The junction had 10 bases not matched to a gene; V was cut back by 3 bases and J by 5 bases. This CDR3 region has 16 residues. CDR1 LGHNA and CDR2 YNFKEQ come from the germline V gene. DNA for the CDR3: TGTGCCAGCAGCCAGGAGACAGGGTTCATCGATCAGCCCCAGCATTTT. Amino acid sequence: CASSQETGFIDQPQHF.

This clonotype was detected many times. V usage is TRBV20-1 and J usage is TRBJ2-5; 11 bases line up with TRBD2. Trimming at V came to 4 bases and at J to 4 bases, leaving 2 bases not matched to a gene. The CDR3 contains 13 residues. Germline loops: CDR1 DFQATT, CDR2 SNEGSKA (reference sequence). CDR3 sequence reads: CSAIGLAGETQYF. CDR3 bases: TGCAGTGCTATTGGACTAGCGGGAGAGACCCAGTACTTC.

For this clonotype: A much larger clone differs by one base, so this may be a read error. For the CDR3, the DNA is TGCAGTGCTCCAGAACCGGTCAACCCCGTGAGAGCTCTCTTT. It specifies CSAPEPVNPVRALF. This chain links TRBV20-1 with TRBJ1-1; no reliable D call. The germline CDR1 and CDR2 sequences are DFQATT and SNEGSKA (reference sequence). This CDR3 is built from 14 residues.

This clonotype was observed at least ten times. The gene calls are TRBV20-1 and TRBJ2-5, with D unclear. The germline V gene encodes CDR1 DFQATT and CDR2 SNEGSKA (reference sequence). This CDR3 spans 15 amino acids. V was cut by 3 bases and J by 0 bases, with 14 bases left in between. CDR3 in DNA: TGCAGTGCTAGTAGAAGCTCCGGGTACCAAGAGACCCAGTACTTC. It encodes CSASRSSGYQETQYF.

This clonotype was picked up many times. The rearrangement joins TRBV4-3 to TRBJ1-5; D is unresolved. V was shortened by 3 bases and J by 0 bases, with 9 bases between the two germline ends. The length of the CDR3 is 15 residues. Germline V CDR1 and CDR2: LGHNA, YSLEER. CDR3 residues: CASSQVDYSNQPQHF. CDR3 in DNA: TGCGCCAGCAGCCAGGTCGATTATAGCAATCAGCCCCAGCATTTT.

Comment on this clonotype: The junction departs from the called germline gene at one end, perhaps through a read error. The chain joins TRBV7-9 to TRBJ2-3, with 11 bases identical to TRBD2. The germline gives CDR1 SEHNR, CDR2 FQNEAQ (reference sequence). CDR3 length: 14 residues. CDR3 region: CASTRLAGPDTQYF. The CDR3 bases are TGTGCCAGCACGAGACTAGCGGGACCAGATACGCAGTATTTC.

This clonotype was seen at least ten times. This chain links TRBV11-2 with TRBJ2-1; 15 bases fit TRBD2. The germline V gene encodes CDR1 SGHAT and CDR2 FQNNGV. Trimming at V came to 5 bases and at J to 7 bases, leaving 6 bases not matched to a gene. The CDR3 contains 16 residues. Written as DNA, the CDR3 is TGTGCCAGCAGCCCCAGGACTAGCGGGAGGGGGAATGAGCAGTTCTTC. Translated, it gives CASSPRTSGRGNEQFF.